This T cell receptor beta chain is drawn from a study of blood T cell repertoires in COVID-19. This table comes from immunoSEQ multiplex PCR, and its TCRdb copy is limited to in-frame clones, with some not included. The top ten clones hold more than 0.95% of a sample with roughly 400,000 clones, 75% to 90% of them seen once. CDR1 is KGHSH and CDR2 is LQKENI in the germline V gene. The ends were cut back, 3 bases at V and 5 bases at J, with 10 bases in the middle. The CDR3 consists of 13 residues. Residents of about two dozen US areas, aged about 18 to 100 years, made up the participants. The sequence came from a man between 25 and 39 years old who had recovered from COVID-19. The sample taken for sequencing was PBMCs or T cells enriched from blood (not recorded which). The J gene is TRBJ2-5, the V gene TRBV18; no definite D call. In DNA form, the CDR3 reads TGTGCCAGCTCACCGAAGTTCGGGGAGACCCAGTACTTC. Amino acids: CASSPKFGETQYF.